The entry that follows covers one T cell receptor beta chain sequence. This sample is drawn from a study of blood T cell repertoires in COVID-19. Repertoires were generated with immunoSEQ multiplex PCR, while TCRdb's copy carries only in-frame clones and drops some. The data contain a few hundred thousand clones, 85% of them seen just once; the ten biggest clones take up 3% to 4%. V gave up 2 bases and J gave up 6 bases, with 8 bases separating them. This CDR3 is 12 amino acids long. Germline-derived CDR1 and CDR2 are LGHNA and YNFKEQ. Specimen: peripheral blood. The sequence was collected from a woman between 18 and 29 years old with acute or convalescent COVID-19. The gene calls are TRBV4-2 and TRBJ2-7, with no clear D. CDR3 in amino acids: CASSQIASEQYF. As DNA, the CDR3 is TGTGCCAGCAGCCAAATCGCGTCCGAGCAGTACTTC.